The rows below give T cell receptor beta chains drawn from one sample of a study of T cells after yellow fever vaccination. TCRdb re-derived calls from the 5' RACE reads in MiXCR, one entry per CDR3 protein. Among 200,000 to 250,000 distinct CDR3 sequences listed, about 3% were seen once. The sequenced sample was CD4+ T cells sorted from PBMCs, obtained 10 days after the yellow fever booster vaccination. These receptors originate from a man aged 18 to 29 who received the YFV17D yellow fever vaccine. The CDR3 runs from the conserved cysteine through the conserved F or W. The order of the fields is J gene, D gene, V gene, clone size, CDR3 DNA, CDR3 protein. D genes are given only for firm matches. Size values are once, few and many counts, or a class for expanded clones, and some rows have none.

>TRBJ2-1|-|TRBV19|few
TGTGCCAGTAGTTCGCAGGTCTACAATGAGCAGTTCTTC
CASSSQVYNEQFF
>TRBJ2-3|-|TRBV4-3|many
TGCGCCAGCAGCCTAAACCCGACGGCTCAGGAGACGTATTTT
CASSLNPTAQETYF
>TRBJ2-1|-|TRBV15|few
TGTGCCACCAGCAGAGACAGGGTTTACAATGAGCAGTTCTTC
CATSRDRVYNEQFF
>TRBJ2-2|-|TRBV5-1|-
TGCGCCAGCAGCGTCGCAGACACCGGGGAGCTGTTTTTT
CASSVADTGELFF
>TRBJ1-4|TRBD1|TRBV5-1|many
TGCGCCAGCAGCTTGGCCGTCCAGGGGGCGGGAGAAAAACTGTTTTTT
CASSLAVQGAGEKLFF
>TRBJ2-3|TRBD2|TRBV2|-
TGTGCCAGTGATACAGTAGCGGGGGGGAGCACAGATACGCAGTATTTT
CASDTVAGGSTDTQYF
>TRBJ2-7|-|TRBV15|many
TGTGCCACCAGCAGAGGGGTAGTCTCCTACGAGCAGTACTTC
CATSRGVVSYEQYF
>TRBJ1-1|-|TRBV7-2|few
TGTGCCAGCAGCTTATCGAGGACGTCAGATGAAGCTTTCTTT
CASSLSRTSDEAFF
>TRBJ2-3|-|TRBV9|many
TGTGCCAGCAGCGATGGACAGGATACGCAGTATTTT
CASSDGQDTQYF
>TRBJ2-3|-|TRBV24-1|few
TGTGCCACCAGTGATTTGCAGAGGGCAGGTACAGATACGCAGTATTTT
CATSDLQRAGTDTQYF
>TRBJ1-1|TRBD1|TRBV7-8|-
TGTGCCAGCAGCTTCCCGGACAGGGGGACTGAAGCTTTCTTT
CASSFPDRGTEAFF
>TRBJ1-2|-|TRBV5-5|many
TGTGCCAGCAGCTTGGCTCTCGGGAACTATGGCTACACCTTC
CASSLALGNYGYTF
>TRBJ2-5|-|TRBV12-3/TRBV12-4|few
TGTGCCAGCAGTTGGTTGGATCAAGAGACCCAGTACTTC
CASSWLDQETQYF
>TRBJ2-5|-|TRBV25-1|many
TGTGCCAGCAGTGACAGGGGGGTCGAGACCCAGTACTTC
CASSDRGVETQYF
>TRBJ1-6|-|TRBV4-2|many
TGTGCCAGCAGCCAAGAGTCGTATAATTCACCCCTCCACTTT
CASSQESYNSPLHF
>TRBJ2-7|-|TRBV10-3|many
TGTGCCATCAGGACAGGCGGTCTCGAGCAGTACTTC
CAIRTGGLEQYF
>TRBJ1-1|-|TRBV7-9|few
TGTGCCAGCAGCATAGGGACACGAGCTAGGATGAACACTGAAGCTTTCTTT
CASSIGTRARMNTEAFF
>TRBJ1-1|-|TRBV7-2|few
TGTGCCAGCAGGCAAGGGACGGTGAACACTGAAGCTTTCTTT
CASRQGTVNTEAFF
>TRBJ1-6|-|TRBV4-3|few
TGCGCCAGCAGCCAAGATCCAGGGGCGAGGTCACCCCTCCACTTT
CASSQDPGARSPLHF
>TRBJ1-1|-|TRBV6-5|many
TGTGCCAGCAGTTACTCTGCTGGGAGGACTGAAGCTTTCTTT
CASSYSAGRTEAFF
>TRBJ2-5|TRBD2|TRBV5-1|-
TGCGCCAGCAGCTTGGTAGCGGGGGGGTCTAAGACCCAGTACTTC
CASSLVAGGSKTQYF
>TRBJ2-5|-|TRBV10-3|many
TGTGCCATCACGAAAGACAGAGAAGAGACCCAGTACTTC
CAITKDREETQYF
>TRBJ2-3|TRBD2|TRBV12-3/TRBV12-4|many
TGTGCCAGCAGTTCCGGGACTAGCGGGGGGACAGATACGCAGTATTTT
CASSSGTSGGTDTQYF